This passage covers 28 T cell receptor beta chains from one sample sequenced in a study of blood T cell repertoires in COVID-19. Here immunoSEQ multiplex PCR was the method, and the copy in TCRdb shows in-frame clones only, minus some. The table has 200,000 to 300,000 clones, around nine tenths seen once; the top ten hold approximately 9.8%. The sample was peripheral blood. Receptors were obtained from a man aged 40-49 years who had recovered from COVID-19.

This CDR3 reads CASSYGTGTSTDTQYF. CDR3 nucleotides: TGTGCCAGCAGTTATGGGACAGGTACTAGCACAGATACGCAGTATTTT. The chain is built from TRBV6-2 or TRBV6-3 and TRBJ2-3, with 8 bases lining up with TRBD1. This CDR3 spans 16 amino acids. V shed 3 bases, J shed 0 bases, and the junction held 5 bases outside the gene matches. Per germline, CDR1 MNHEY and CDR2 SVGEGT.

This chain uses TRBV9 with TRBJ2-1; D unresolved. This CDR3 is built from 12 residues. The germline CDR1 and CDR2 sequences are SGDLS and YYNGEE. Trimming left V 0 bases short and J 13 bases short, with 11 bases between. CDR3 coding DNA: TGTGCCAGCAGCGTAGAGTGGCAACCACAGTTCTTC. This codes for CASSVEWQPQFF.

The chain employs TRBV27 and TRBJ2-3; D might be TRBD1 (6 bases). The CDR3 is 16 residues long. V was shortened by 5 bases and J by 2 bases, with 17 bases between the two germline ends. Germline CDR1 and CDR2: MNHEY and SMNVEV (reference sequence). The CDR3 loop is CASSLTGTRDTDTQYF. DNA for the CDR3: TGTGCCAGCAGTCTAACGGGGACACGGGACACAGATACGCAGTATTTT.

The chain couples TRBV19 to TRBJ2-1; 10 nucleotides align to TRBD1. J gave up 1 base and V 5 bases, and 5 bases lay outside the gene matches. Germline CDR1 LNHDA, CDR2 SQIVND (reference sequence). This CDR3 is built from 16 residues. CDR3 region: CASSLRQGASYNEQFF. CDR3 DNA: TGTGCCAGTAGTCTTAGACAGGGGGCATCCTACAATGAGCAGTTCTTC.

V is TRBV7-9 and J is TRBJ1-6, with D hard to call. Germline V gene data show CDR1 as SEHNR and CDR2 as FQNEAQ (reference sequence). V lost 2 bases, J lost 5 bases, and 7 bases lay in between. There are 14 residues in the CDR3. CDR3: CASSLFLDNSPLHF. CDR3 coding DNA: TGTGCCAGCAGCTTATTTCTCGATAATTCACCCCTCCACTTT.

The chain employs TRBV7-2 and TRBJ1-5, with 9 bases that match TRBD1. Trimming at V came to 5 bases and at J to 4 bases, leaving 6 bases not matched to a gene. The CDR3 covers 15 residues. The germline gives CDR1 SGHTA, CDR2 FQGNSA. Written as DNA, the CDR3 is TGTGCCAGCAGCCTCGACAGGGGGGGGAATCAGCCCCAGCATTTT. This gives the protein CASSLDRGGNQPQHF.

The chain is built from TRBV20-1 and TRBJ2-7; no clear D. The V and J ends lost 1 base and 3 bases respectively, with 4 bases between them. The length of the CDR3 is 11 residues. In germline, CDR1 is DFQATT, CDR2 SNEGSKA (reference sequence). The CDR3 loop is CSARGSYEQYF. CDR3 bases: TGCAGTGCTAGAGGGAGCTACGAGCAGTACTTC.

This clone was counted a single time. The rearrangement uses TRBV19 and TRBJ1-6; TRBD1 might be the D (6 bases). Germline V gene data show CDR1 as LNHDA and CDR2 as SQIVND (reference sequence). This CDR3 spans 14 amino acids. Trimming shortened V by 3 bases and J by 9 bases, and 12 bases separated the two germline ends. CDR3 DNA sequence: TGTGCCAGTAGTATTCGGGACACTGGTTCACCCCTCCACTTT. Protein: CASSIRDTGSPLHF.

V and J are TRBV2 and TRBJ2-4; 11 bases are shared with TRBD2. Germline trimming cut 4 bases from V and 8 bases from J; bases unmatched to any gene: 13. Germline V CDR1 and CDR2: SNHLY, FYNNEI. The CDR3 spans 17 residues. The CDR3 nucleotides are TGTGCCAGCAGTGCACGACTAGCGGGGTTTCTCGGGCACATTCAGTACTTC. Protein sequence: CASSARLAGFLGHIQYF.

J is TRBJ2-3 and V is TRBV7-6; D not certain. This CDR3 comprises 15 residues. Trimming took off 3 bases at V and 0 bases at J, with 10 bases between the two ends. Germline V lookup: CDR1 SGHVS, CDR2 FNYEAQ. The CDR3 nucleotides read TGTGCCAGCAGCTTTGAACGGTCTAGCACAGATACGCAGTATTTT. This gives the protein CASSFERSSTDTQYF.

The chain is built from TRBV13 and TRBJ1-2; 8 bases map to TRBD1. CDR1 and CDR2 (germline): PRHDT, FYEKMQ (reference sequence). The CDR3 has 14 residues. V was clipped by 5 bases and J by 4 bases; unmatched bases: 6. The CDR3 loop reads CASSQQGDSYGYTF. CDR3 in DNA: TGTGCCAGCAGCCAACAGGGGGATAGCTATGGCTACACCTTC. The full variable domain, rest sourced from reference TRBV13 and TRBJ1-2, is AAGVIQSPRHLIKEKRETATLKCYPIPRHDTVYWYQQGPGQDPQFLISFYEKMQSDKGSIPDRFSAQQFSDYHSELNMSSLELGDSALYFCASSQQGDSYGYTFGSGTRLTVV.

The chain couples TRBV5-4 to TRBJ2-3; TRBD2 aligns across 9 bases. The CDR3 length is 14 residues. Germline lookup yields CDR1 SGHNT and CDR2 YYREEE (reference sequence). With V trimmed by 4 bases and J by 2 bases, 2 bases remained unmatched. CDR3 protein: CASSPSGITDTQYF. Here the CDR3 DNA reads TGTGCCAGCAGCCCTAGCGGGATCACAGATACGCAGTATTTT. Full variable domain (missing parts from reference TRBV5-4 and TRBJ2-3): ETGVTQSPTHLIKTRGQQVTLRCSSQSGHNTVSWYQQALGQGPQFIFQYYREEENGRGNFPPRFSGLQFPNYSSELNVNALELDDSALYLCASSPSGITDTQYFGPGTRLTVL.

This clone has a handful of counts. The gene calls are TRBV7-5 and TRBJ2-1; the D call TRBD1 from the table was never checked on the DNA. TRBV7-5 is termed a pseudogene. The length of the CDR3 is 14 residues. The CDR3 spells CARFGRWAPNEQFF. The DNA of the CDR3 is TGTGCCAGATTTGGTAGGTGGGCTCCCAATGAGCAGTTCTTC.

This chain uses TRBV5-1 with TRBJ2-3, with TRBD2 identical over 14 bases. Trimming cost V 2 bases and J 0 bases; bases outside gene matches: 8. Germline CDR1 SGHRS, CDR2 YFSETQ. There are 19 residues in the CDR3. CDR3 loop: CASSFRRLAGGHSTDTQYF. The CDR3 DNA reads TGCGCCAGCAGCTTTCGGCGACTAGCGGGGGGGCATAGCACAGATACGCAGTATTTT.

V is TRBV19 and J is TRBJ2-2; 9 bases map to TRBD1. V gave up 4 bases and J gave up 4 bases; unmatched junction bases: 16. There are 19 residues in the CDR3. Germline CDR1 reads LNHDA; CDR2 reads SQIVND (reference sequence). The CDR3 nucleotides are TGTGCCAGTAGTACAGACCACCCGGGACAGGGCTCGGGCACCGGGGAGCTGTTTTTT. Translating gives CASSTDHPGQGSGTGELFF. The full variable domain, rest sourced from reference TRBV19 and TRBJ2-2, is DGGITQSPKYLFRKEGQNVTLSCEQNLNHDAMYWYRQDPGQGLRLIYYSQIVNDFQKGDIAEGYSVSREKKESFPLTVTSAQKNPTAFYLCASSTDHPGQGSGTGELFFGEGSRLTVL.

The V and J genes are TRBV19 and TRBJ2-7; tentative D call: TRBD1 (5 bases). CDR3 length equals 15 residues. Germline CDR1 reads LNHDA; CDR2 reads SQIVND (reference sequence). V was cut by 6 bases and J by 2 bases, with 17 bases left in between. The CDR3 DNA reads TGTGCCAGTAGCTACGGGCAGGGTAAGACCTACGAGCAGTACTTC. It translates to CASSYGQGKTYEQYF.

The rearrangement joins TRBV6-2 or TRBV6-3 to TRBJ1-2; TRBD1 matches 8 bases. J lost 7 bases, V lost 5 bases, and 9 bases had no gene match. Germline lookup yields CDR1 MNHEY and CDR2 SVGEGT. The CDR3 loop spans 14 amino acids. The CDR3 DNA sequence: TGTGCCAGCAGTGGACTGACAGGGGTGCCTGGCTACACCTTC. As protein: CASSGLTGVPGYTF.

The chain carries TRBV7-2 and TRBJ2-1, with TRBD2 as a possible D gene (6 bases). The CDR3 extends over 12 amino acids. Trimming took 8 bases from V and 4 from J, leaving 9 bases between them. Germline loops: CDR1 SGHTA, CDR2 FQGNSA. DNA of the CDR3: TGTGCCAGCGCCCGGGGGTACAATGAGCAGTTCTTC. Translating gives CASARGYNEQFF.

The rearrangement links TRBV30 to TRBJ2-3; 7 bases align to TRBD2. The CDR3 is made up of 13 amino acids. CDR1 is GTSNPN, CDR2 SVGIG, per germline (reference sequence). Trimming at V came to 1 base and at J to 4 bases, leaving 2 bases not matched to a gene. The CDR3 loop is CAWSGLAADTQYF. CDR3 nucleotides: TGTGCCTGGAGTGGACTAGCAGCAGATACGCAGTATTTT.

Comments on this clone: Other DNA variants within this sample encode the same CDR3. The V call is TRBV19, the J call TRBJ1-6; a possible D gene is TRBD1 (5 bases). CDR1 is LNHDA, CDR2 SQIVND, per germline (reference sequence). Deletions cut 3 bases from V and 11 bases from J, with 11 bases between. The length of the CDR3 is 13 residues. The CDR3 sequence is CASSMKGLTPLHF. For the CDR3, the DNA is TGTGCCAGTAGTATGAAGGGGCTGACACCCCTCCACTTT.

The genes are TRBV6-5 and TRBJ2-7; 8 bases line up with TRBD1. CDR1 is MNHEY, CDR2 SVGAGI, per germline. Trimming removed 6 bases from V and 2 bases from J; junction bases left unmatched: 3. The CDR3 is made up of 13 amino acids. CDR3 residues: CASRRQGPYEQYF. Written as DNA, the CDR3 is TGTGCCAGCAGGCGACAGGGGCCCTACGAGCAGTACTTC.

The CDR3 sequence is CASSYSRDNYGYTF. The CDR3 DNA sequence: TGTGCCAGCAGTTACTCGAGGGATAACTATGGCTACACCTTC. The chain combines TRBV6-2 or TRBV6-3 with TRBJ1-2; no reliable D call. The CDR3 spans 14 residues. V was pared by 0 bases and J by 1 base, with 6 bases between. CDR1 and CDR2 (germline): MNHEY, SVGEGT.

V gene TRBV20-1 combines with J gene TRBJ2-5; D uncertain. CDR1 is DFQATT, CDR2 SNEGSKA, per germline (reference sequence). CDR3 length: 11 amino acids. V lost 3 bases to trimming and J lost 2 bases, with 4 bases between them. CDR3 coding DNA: TGCAGTGCTAGGCGACAAGAGACCCAGTACTTC. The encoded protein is CSARRQETQYF.

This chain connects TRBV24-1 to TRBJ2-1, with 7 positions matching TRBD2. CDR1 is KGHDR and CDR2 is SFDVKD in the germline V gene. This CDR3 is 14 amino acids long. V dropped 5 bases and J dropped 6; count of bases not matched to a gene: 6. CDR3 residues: CATSGPGGSNEQFF. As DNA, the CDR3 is TGTGCCACCAGTGGTCCCGGCGGGAGCAATGAGCAGTTCTTC.

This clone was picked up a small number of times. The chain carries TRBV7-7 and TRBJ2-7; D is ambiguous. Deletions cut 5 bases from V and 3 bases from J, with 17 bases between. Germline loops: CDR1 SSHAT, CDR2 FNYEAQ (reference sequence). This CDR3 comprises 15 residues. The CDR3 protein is CASSHSQDRSYEQYF. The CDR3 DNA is TGTGCCAGCAGCCACAGCCAAGACCGTAGCTACGAGCAGTACTTC. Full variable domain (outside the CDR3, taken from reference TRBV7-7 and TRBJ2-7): GAGVSQSPRYKVTKRGQDVTLRCDPISSHATLYWYQQALGQGPEFLTYFNYEAQPDKSGLPSDRFSAERPEGSISTLTIQRTEQRDSAMYRCASSHSQDRSYEQYFGPGTRLTVT.

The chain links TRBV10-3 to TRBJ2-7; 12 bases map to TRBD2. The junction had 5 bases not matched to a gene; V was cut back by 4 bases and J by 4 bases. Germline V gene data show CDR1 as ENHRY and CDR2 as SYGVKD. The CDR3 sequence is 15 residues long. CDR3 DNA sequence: TGTGCCATCAGTGGACTAGCGGGAGTTTTTTACGAGCAGTACTTC. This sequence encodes CAISGLAGVFYEQYF.

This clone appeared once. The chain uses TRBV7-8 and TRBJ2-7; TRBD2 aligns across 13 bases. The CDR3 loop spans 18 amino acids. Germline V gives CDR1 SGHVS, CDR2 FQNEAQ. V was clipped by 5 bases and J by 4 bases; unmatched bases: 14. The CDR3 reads CASSVGTSGEVRRYEQYF. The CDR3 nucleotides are TGTGCCAGCAGCGTTGGGACTAGCGGGGAGGTTCGTCGGTACGAGCAGTACTTC.

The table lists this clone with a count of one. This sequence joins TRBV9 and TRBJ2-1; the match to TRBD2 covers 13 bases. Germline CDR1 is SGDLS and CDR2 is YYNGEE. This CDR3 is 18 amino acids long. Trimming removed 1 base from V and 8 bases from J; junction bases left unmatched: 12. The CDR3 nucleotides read TGTGCCAGCAGCGTACCCAAACTAGCGGGAGGGAGGTCGGATGAGCAGTTCTTC. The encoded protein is CASSVPKLAGGRSDEQFF.